Included here is one T cell receptor beta chain sequence, with context. As yet, its antigen is unknown. The data were taken from a study of T cell clones after liver transplantation. About the study: Three of eight recipients were HCV-positive; others had non-autoimmune, non-viral indications. Tolerant meant at least one year fully off immunosuppression without liver enzymes above twice normal. Findings of the study overall: A larger donor-reactive than third-party decline suggested partial antigen-specific deletion. Conclusions were preliminary, with small, heterogeneous patient groups.

Produced via immunoSEQ multiplex PCR; TCRdb's table is partial and in-frame only. The table records about 45,000 clones, about 86% of them present only once. The starting material was CD4+ T cells from blood, obtained 24 months after liver transplant. The receptor's source is a human patient who received a liver transplant. The T cells may partly be graft donor cells.

The CDR3 is CSVEARREDTQYF. The CDR3 DNA follows: TGCAGCGTTGAGGCCAGGAGAGAAGATACGCAGTATTTT. The chain links TRBV29-1 to TRBJ2-3; D remains ambiguous. CDR1 is SQVTM, CDR2 ANQGSEA, per germline. This CDR3 has 13 residues. Deletions cut 3 bases from V and 5 bases from J, with 12 bases between.